This is a list of T cell receptor beta chains from one sample in a study of T cells in Graves' hyperthyroidism and ophthalmopathy. MiXCR, run by TCRdb on the multiplex PCR reads, gives a single entry per CDR3 protein. Of hundreds of thousands of distinct CDR3 sequences in the sample, roughly a fifth were seen once. The material sequenced was blood. The source of these receptors is a man aged 50-59 years with Graves' ophthalmopathy. The CDR3 runs from the conserved cysteine through the conserved F or W. A D gene is named only where the DNA matches it firmly. Only part of the rows carry a size: once, few, many, or a class if the clone is expanded.

clone_size j_call v_call d_call cdr3_nt cdr3_aa
many TRBJ2-7 TRBV3-1 NA TGTGCCAGCAGCCAAGTGTGGACCTACGAGCAGTACTTC CASSQVWTYEQYF
many TRBJ1-4 TRBV14 NA TGTGCCAGCAGCCTCCGGATCGGTGAAAAACTGTTTTTT CASSLRIGEKLFF
few TRBJ2-7 TRBV14 NA TGTGCCAGCAGCCAAGACCGGGGCGCTAGATACTACGAGCAGTACTTC CASSQDRGARYYEQYF
few TRBJ2-2 TRBV6-2/TRBV6-3 NA TGTGCCAGCACCTCCGGGACACACACCGGGGAGCTGTTTTTT CASTSGTHTGELFF
NA TRBJ1-2 TRBV29-1 TRBD1 TGCAGCGTTGAAATGGACAGGGAGCAACTCTATGGCTACACCTTC CSVEMDREQLYGYTF
few TRBJ2-5 TRBV3-1 NA TGTGCCAGCAGCCAAGATCTAGGCCAAGAGACCCAGTACTTC CASSQDLGQETQYF
NA TRBJ1-1 TRBV10-1 NA TGCGCCAGCAGTGAGAACAGGGTGGGAGAAGCTTTCTTT CASSENRVGEAFF
few TRBJ1-5 TRBV5-8 NA TGTGCCAGCAGCCCACAGGGTCATAGCAATCAGCCCCAGCATTTT CASSPQGHSNQPQHF
few TRBJ2-1 TRBV5-1 NA TGCGCCAGCAGCCCCCAAGCAAATGAGCAGTTCTTC CASSPQANEQFF
few TRBJ2-6 TRBV20-1 TRBD2 TGCAGTGCTAGGGAGCGGGGGGGGTCTGGGGCCAACGTCCTGACTTTC CSARERGGSGANVLTF
many TRBJ1-1 TRBV28 TRBD1 TGTGCCAGCAGTTTATGGACAGGGCAGAACACTGAAGCTTTCTTT CASSLWTGQNTEAFF
few TRBJ2-5 TRBV5-1 TRBD1 TGCGCCAGCAGCTTGGCCGACAGGGAAGAGACCCAGTACTTC CASSLADREETQYF
NA TRBJ2-7 TRBV28 NA TGTGCCAGCAGTCACCAAGGGCTCAAGCAGTACTTC CASSHQGLKQYF
many TRBJ1-1 TRBV7-3 NA TGTGCCAGCAGCCAATGGGGGGCGCGGGACACTGAAGCTTTCTTT CASSQWGARDTEAFF
few TRBJ2-5 TRBV28 NA TGTGCCAGCAGTCCGGCGATGGATACCAGCGAGACCCAGTACTTC CASSPAMDTSETQYF
NA TRBJ1-6 TRBV5-8 NA TGTGCCAGCAGCTTCGGGGAAACACCCCTCCACTTT CASSFGETPLHF
few TRBJ2-5 TRBV12-3/TRBV12-4 NA TGTGCCAGCAGTCCAGCCCAAGGGGGAGAGACCCAGTACTTC CASSPAQGGETQYF
many TRBJ2-2 TRBV5-6 TRBD2 TGTGCCAGCAGCCATTATCCCGGGACTACCAAGGGGCACCGGGAGCTGTTTTTT CASSHYPGTTKGHRELFF
few TRBJ1-5 TRBV12-3/TRBV12-4 TRBD1 TGTGCCAGCAGTTCCCAGGGGGATCAGCCCCAGCATTTT CASSSQGDQPQHF
few TRBJ2-1 TRBV7-9 NA TGTGCCAGCAACCCGATCAGGGAATCCTACAATGAGCAGTTCTTC CASNPIRESYNEQFF
many TRBJ2-1 TRBV2 NA TGTGCCAGCAGTGAAACAGGTTTCACCTACAATGAGCAGTTCTTC CASSETGFTYNEQFF
NA TRBJ2-7 TRBV5-1 TRBD2 TGCGCCAGCAGTTCTCCCTCGCGGGGACTAGCGGGTTTGTTCCACGAGCAGTACTTC CASSSPSRGLAGLFHEQYF
few TRBJ1-2 TRBV20-1 NA TGCAGTGCTTCCCCTTCCAAGTACTACACCTTC CSASPSKYYTF
many TRBJ2-1 TRBV5-1 TRBD2 TGCGCCAGCAGCTTCGGGCTAGCGGGTTACAATGAGCAGTTCTTC CASSFGLAGYNEQFF
NA TRBJ2-7 TRBV5-8 TRBD1 TGTGCCAGCAGCTTGGCGACACAGGGGGTCTACGAGCAGTACTTC CASSLATQGVYEQYF
few TRBJ2-5 TRBV20-1 NA TGCAGTGCTAGAGTATTCAGGGCCTGGGAGGCCCAGTACTTC CSARVFRAWEAQYF
many TRBJ2-3 TRBV7-9 NA TGTGCCAGCAGCCAAGGACTCGCCTCAGATACGCAGTATTTT CASSQGLASDTQYF
many TRBJ2-7 TRBV3-1 NA TGTGCCAGCAGCCAAGACGCGGGCAGGCTCTACGAGCAGTACTTC CASSQDAGRLYEQYF
many TRBJ2-1 TRBV20-1 NA TGCAGTGCCCCGACCGGGACGGTAGCAATTGAGCAGTTCTTC CSAPTGTVAIEQFF
many TRBJ1-1 TRBV28 NA TGTGCCAGCAAGATACAGGTGAACACTGAAGCTTTCTTT CASKIQVNTEAFF
many TRBJ2-7 TRBV11-2 TRBD2 TGTGCCAGCAGCTTACTTTCACTAGCGGGTACCTACGAGCAGTACTTC CASSLLSLAGTYEQYF
NA TRBJ2-7 TRBV19 NA TGTGCCAGTAGTATTCAAGGGAAAGGAGCCTACGAGCAGTACTTC CASSIQGKGAYEQYF
few TRBJ2-7 TRBV7-6 TRBD1 TGTGCCAGCAGCTCACAAACCGGGACAGGGGACGAGCAGTACTTC CASSSQTGTGDEQYF
NA TRBJ2-1 TRBV2 TRBD2 TGTGCCAGCAGTGAATCGTTCTGGGAGGGGTGTGAGCAGTTCTTC CASSESFWEGCEQFF
NA TRBJ2-5 TRBV28 NA TGTGCCAGCAGCCTTGACGGGAGCCAAGAGACCCAGTACTTC CASSLDGSQETQYF
NA TRBJ2-3 TRBV10-3 TRBD2 TGTGCCATCAGACTAGCGGGAGGGGGAGATACGCAGTATTTT CAIRLAGGGDTQYF
many TRBJ1-2 TRBV2 NA TGTGCCAGCAGTGAAGCTAACTATGGCTACACCTTC CASSEANYGYTF
NA TRBJ1-2 TRBV5-1 NA TGCGCCAGCAGCTTGGTTAGCCGTAGCAGCCATGGCTACACCTTC CASSLVSRSSHGYTF
NA TRBJ2-7 TRBV27 NA TGTGCCAGCAGTTTAGCAGGGGTGACCTACGAGCAGTACTTC CASSLAGVTYEQYF
NA TRBJ1-5 TRBV18 NA TGTGCCAGCTCACCGTTGCAGGGGCCTAATCAGCCCCAGCATTTT CASSPLQGPNQPQHF
many TRBJ1-3 TRBV3-1 NA TGTGCCAGCACCCAGCGTACCTCTGGAAACACCATATATTTT CASTQRTSGNTIYF
many TRBJ2-7 TRBV28 NA TGTGCCACCTTATCGGCGGGCACCTACGAGCAGTACTTC CATLSAGTYEQYF
NA TRBJ2-2 TRBV9 NA TGTGCCAGCAGCGTAGGACCACCGGTGGAGCTGTTTTTT CASSVGPPVELFF
NA TRBJ2-3 TRBV6-1 NA TGTGCCAGCAGTGTGGCTGATAGCACAGATACGCAGTATTTT CASSVADSTDTQYF
many TRBJ2-1 TRBV30 NA TGTGCCTGGAGTGTACCGGGTACCTCCTACAATGAGCAGTTCTTC CAWSVPGTSYNEQFF
few TRBJ2-3 TRBV5-1 NA TGCGCCAGCATCCCATCTGAGGGAGATACGCAGTATTTT CASIPSEGDTQYF
few TRBJ2-1 TRBV11-3 TRBD2 TGTGCCAGCAGCTTAGGTCCCCTAGCGGGAGGTTATTACAATGAGCAGTTCTTC CASSLGPLAGGYYNEQFF
many TRBJ2-5 TRBV20-1 TRBD2 TGCAGTGCTAGAGATTGGTCTAGCGGGATAAGGGAGACCCAGTACTTC CSARDWSSGIRETQYF
few TRBJ1-2 TRBV24-1 NA TGTGCCACCAGTGCAACTGTATCATATGGCTACACCTTC CATSATVSYGYTF
NA TRBJ2-5 TRBV2 NA TGTGCCAGCAGGGCCCTTGGGGGATCCCAGGAGACCCAGTACTTC CASRALGGSQETQYF
few TRBJ2-2 TRBV12-3/TRBV12-4 NA TGTGCCAGCAGGTTGGAAGGCGGGGAGCTGTTTTTT CASRLEGGELFF
many TRBJ1-5 TRBV6-5 TRBD1 TGTGCCAGCAGTTACCCCCCGACGGGACAGGGAGTCAATCAGCCCCAGCATTTT CASSYPPTGQGVNQPQHF
many TRBJ2-7 TRBV28 TRBD1 TGTGCCAGCACCTCCCAGGGGGGACAGGGAGGCTACGAGCAGTACTTC CASTSQGGQGGYEQYF
many TRBJ2-1 TRBV11-1 NA TGTGCCAGCAGCTTCCCTGCCGGGGGTTACAATGAGCAGTTCTTC CASSFPAGGYNEQFF
NA TRBJ2-2 TRBV18 TRBD2 TGTGCCAGCTCACCACCTGGAGCGGGAGGGAGGACCGGGGAGCTGTTTTTT CASSPPGAGGRTGELFF
NA TRBJ2-2 TRBV11-2 NA TGTGCCAGCAGCTCCAGACTTAACACCGGGGAGCTGTTTTTT CASSSRLNTGELFF
NA TRBJ2-7 TRBV12-3/TRBV12-4 TRBD1 TGTGCCAGCAGTTCAACAGGGGGCCCCACCCCCGAGCAGTACTTC CASSSTGGPTPEQYF
NA TRBJ2-7 TRBV10-3 NA TGTGCCATCAGTGAGTCGACTGCAATATCCTACGAGCAGTACTTC CAISESTAISYEQYF